This T cell receptor (beta chain) comes out of a study of T cells in Graves' hyperthyroidism and ophthalmopathy (dated by TCRdb to about 2019). At the level of the whole study: Peripheral blood samples were taken at initial diagnosis, before any treatment was given. A discovery cohort of around 100 patients, about 43 with Graves' ophthalmopathy and fewer than 65 with stable Graves' hyperthyroidism, was used to find distinguishing TCR V-J signatures. Whether ophthalmopathy could be predicted prospectively was tested in an independent validation cohort made up of 18 to 20 hyperthyroidism patients plus 17 patients who later progressed to ophthalmopathy. The approximately 100 discovery patients were divided at random into training and test sets in a 7:3 ratio. Thyroid tissue and blood T-cell repertoires from several Graves' hyperthyroidism patients were also compared in the study. Once sampling was done, hyperthyroidism patients were given methimazole at a starting dose of 30 mg daily, whereas ophthalmopathy patients were given high-dose intravenous methylprednisolone. TCR Vbeta CDR3 sequencing of approximately 140 peripheral blood samples (around 45 ophthalmopathy, 75 to 85 hyperthyroidism and roughly 17 progressor patients) is reported in the paper.

This clonotype was counted between two and nine times. No cognate antigen has been identified for it. No qualities accompany the bases; no much larger clone lies one base away. Results and caveats for the whole study, not just this receptor: Most expanded thyroid clonotypes (frequency above 0.001) were also detected in blood, suggesting blood repertoires may reflect thyroid immune responses. No statistical method was used to set the sample size in advance, and investigators knew the group allocation. In validation, the model predicted progression to ophthalmopathy a median of about 6.5 months before onset, with around 70% sensitivity and 72.22% specificity. Ophthalmopathy was separated from stable hyperthyroidism by a 13 V-J signature model, with around 90% sensitivity and 81% to 82% specificity obtained in cross-validation and 80%/75% obtained in testing.

TCR beta CDR3 regions were amplified from RNA transcripts. The first round of RT-PCR for the TCR CDR3 was performed with the HTBI primer set and the Qiagen OneStep RT-PCR kit. Libraries were constructed in a second round of multiplex PCR, after which size selection and purification were performed. Libraries were sequenced paired-end with 100 bp reads on an Illumina HiSeq2000. The authors processed their data as follows. SOAPnuke was used to process the raw data, removing reads that contained adapters or uncalled bases, had a mean Phred below 15, or lacked an exact match to the constant primer or identifier. COPE v1.2.5 was used to merge high-quality paired reads, and clonotypes were defined as unique nucleotide sequences. MiTCR v1.1 was used to align the clonotypes against IMGT TRBV, TRBD and TRBJ reference segments. Analysis was restricted to V-J combinations with a frequency above 0.0001, which covered over 98% of repertoires. A TCS score was defined as the ratio between F50 (clonal expansion) and ExV (chaos), using BLOSUM62-based TCRdist between CDR3 peptides within each V-J. Welch's t-statistics and random forest reduced roughly 500 V-J features to roughly 13, which were used in a naive Bayes classifier (R e1071). TCRdb reanalyzed the raw reads on its own, using fastp at Q25 for trimming and MiXCR for clone calling, and kept in-frame beta chains. Entries are consolidated by CDR3 protein sequence, retaining the most common genes and DNA. TCRdb assigned the V and J calls; the authors' analysis was not used. For this sample the table gives 490,000 or so distinct CDR3 sequences, of which about 22% were detected only once. Around 54% of the sample rests with the top ten.

There are 14 amino acids in the CDR3, from cysteine to phenylalanine inclusive. Just CDR3 DNA is preserved here, 42 bases in frame from base 1. The germline V and J ends show losses of 7 bases and 4 bases respectively, and no gene match explains 3 bases of the junction. Reading the germline V gene (reference sequence) gives CDR1 LNHDA and CDR2 SQIVND. Ophthalmopathy patients had moderately to severely active disease, with a Clinical Activity Score of 3 or more, a NOSPECS grade of 4 or more, and a disease duration of less than 3 months. Patients with uncontrolled infections, other autoimmune diseases, pregnancy or lactation were excluded. Clinical symptoms, serum thyroxine and TRAb, thyroid ultrasound, and orbital computed tomography formed the basis for the diagnoses. Ficoll-Paque density gradient centrifugation was used to isolate PBMCs from about 9.4 ml of fresh peripheral blood. Trizol reagent was used to extract total RNA, and RNA quality was then checked on an Agilent 2100 Bioanalyzer.

Recombination linked TRBV19 to TRBJ2-2; 10 nucleotides in the junction match TRBD1. The clonotype was recovered from an older woman with Graves' ophthalmopathy. Sequencing used blood. The DNA sequence follows: TGTGCCAGTACGACAGGGGGCAGCACCGGGGAGCTGTTTTTT. Its translation is CASTTGGSTGELFF. The reference TRBV19 and TRBJ2-2 proteins fill in what lies around the CDR3, so the full variable domain reads DGGITQSPKYLFRKEGQNVTLSCEQNLNHDAMYWYRQDPGQGLRLIYYSQIVNDFQKGDIAEGYSVSREKKESFPLTVTSAQKNPTAFYLCASTTGGSTGELFFGEGSRLTVL.